The T cell receptor beta chain described here comes from a study of blood T cells in healthy people across ages. V gave up 3 bases and J gave up 0 bases, with 12 bases separating them. This CDR3 is built from 17 residues. In germline, CDR1 is LNHDA, CDR2 SQIVND (reference sequence). It was with a sample-barcoded 5' primer and a J-beta primer mix that a second PCR of roughly 6 to 12 cycles was run. TCRdb redid the calling of the 5' RACE reads with MiXCR, one entry per CDR3 protein. The table lists fewer than 650,000 distinct CDR3 sequences, around 27% of them singletons. This clonotype was counted between two and nine times. Antigen: not known. Study conclusions and caveats: Considered underestimates were the diversity estimates obtained from one million T cells. The study found more naive CD4+ cells and higher diversity in long-lived than aged donors.

This sample also belongs to another study, concerning T cells of mothers and their children. Per that study: Several million TCR beta reads per child versus over 10 million per mother. When mothers and children were related, their normalized repertoire overlap, which was always slightly higher, did not differ significantly from that of unrelated pairs.

The receptor was derived from a boy aged 2 to 10 in good health. The sequencing sample was made of blood. The chain employs TRBV19 and TRBJ2-6, with a weak D call TRBD1 (6 bases). CDR3 DNA: TGTGCCAGTAGTATGGGGGCGGTACGCTCTGGGGCCAACGTCCTGACTTTC. This sequence encodes CASSMGAVRSGANVLTF.